This TCR beta chain emerged from a study of blood T cell repertoires in COVID-19. About the research overall: Some COVID-19 samples were acute and others convalescent; all came from the United States, Italy and Spain. T cells, B-cell-depleted T cells, or PBMCs supplied cDNA or gDNA.

The CDR3 covers 12 residues. Trimming shortened V by 2 bases and J by 7 bases, and 8 bases separated the two germline ends. Germline CDR1 is GTSNPN and CDR2 is SVGIG (reference sequence). This clone has a handful of counts. Under the authors' procedure: Estimates of nucleated cell counts were drawn from the amplification of reference gene primers. This table comes from immunoSEQ multiplex PCR, and its TCRdb copy is limited to in-frame clones, with some not included. V and J calls and clone size are as listed in that table; D and trimming were resolved from the DNA. The sample has about 26,000 clones; roughly 66% are singletons.

This TCR came from a man in his sixties with active or convalescent COVID-19. The genes are TRBV30 and TRBJ1-4; D remains unclear. The sample comprised peripheral blood. Here the CDR3 DNA reads TGTGCCTGGAGTAGGAGTGTTGAAAAACTGTTTTTT. This encodes CAWSRSVEKLFF.